The rows below give T cell receptor beta chains drawn from one sample of a study of T cell responses to AZD1222 COVID-19 vaccine. Sequenced by immunoSEQ multiplex PCR; TCRdb stores in-frame clones only, minus some. Here the sample spans roughly 200,000 clones, 85% to 95% being singletons. The specimen comprised peripheral blood, sampled on day 0 of MenACWY control vaccination. These TCRs come from an adult in good health. Each CDR3 is given with its conserved first and last residue. Fields, in order: clone size, D gene, J gene, V gene, CDR3 DNA, CDR3 protein. D genes are given only for firm matches. A clone size is listed for some rows: how often the clone was seen (once, few, many), or a class if it is expanded.

NA NA TRBJ2-7 TRBV28 TGTGCCAGCAGTGATTCGGGGGTCCACGAGCAGTACTTC CASSDSGVHEQYF
NA TRBD1 TRBJ1-2 TRBV19 TGTGCCAGTAGTTTACGGGACAGGGGTGACTATGGCTACACCTTC CASSLRDRGDYGYTF
NA NA TRBJ1-5 TRBV24-1 TGTGCCACCACGAAACAGGGTATAGACAATCAGCCCCAGCATTTT CATTKQGIDNQPQHF
NA NA TRBJ1-4 TRBV29-1 TGCAGCGCTATGACGGGAGTAGGTTATGAAAAACTGTTTTTT CSAMTGVGYEKLFF
NA TRBD1 TRBJ1-1 TRBV19 TGTGCCAGTAGTATACAGGGGGCCTGGGTTATGAACACTGAAGCTTTCTTT CASSIQGAWVMNTEAFF
NA NA TRBJ1-4 TRBV29-1 TGCAGCGCCCTCGGTGGTAATGAAAAACTGTTTTTT CSALGGNEKLFF
once NA TRBJ1-2 TRBV2 TGTGCCAGCTCAGGAGGCGGTGCTAGGGGCTACACCTTC CASSGGGARGYTF
NA NA TRBJ2-3 TRBV5-5 TGTGCCAGCAGCCGGATAGGGTCCGATACGCAGTATTTT CASSRIGSDTQYF
NA TRBD1 TRBJ1-6 TRBV5-5 TGTGCCAGCAGCCCGGAGGACAGGGGACGATCACCCCTCCACTTT CASSPEDRGRSPLHF
NA NA TRBJ1-3 TRBV6-5 TGTGCCAGCGCTCCGGGCTCTTCGAGAAACACCATATATTTT CASAPGSSRNTIYF
NA NA TRBJ1-1 TRBV6-5 TGTGCCACAATACAGGTGAACACTGAAGCTTTCTTT CATIQVNTEAFF
once TRBD2 TRBJ2-3 TRBV7-2 TGTGCCAGCAGCCCCGGGGGGGTAACAGATACGCAGTATTTT CASSPGGVTDTQYF
NA NA TRBJ1-1 TRBV7-9 TGTGCCAGCAGCTCCTTGACAGGGAACACTGAAGCTTTCTTT CASSSLTGNTEAFF
NA TRBD2 TRBJ2-3 TRBV5-5 TGTGCCAGCACCCTTTGGGGCGGGGGTAGCACAGATACGCAGTATTTT CASTLWGGGSTDTQYF
NA NA TRBJ2-2 TRBV7-3 TGTGCCAGCGGCTGGGGGACCGGGGAGCTGTTTTTT CASGWGTGELFF
NA NA TRBJ1-3 TRBV28 TGTGCCAGCAGTTTATACACCGGATACAACTCTGGAAACACCATATATTTT CASSLYTGYNSGNTIYF
NA NA TRBJ1-1 TRBV25-1 TGTGCCAGCAGCGGGGAGGGTGTGAACACTGAAGCTTTCTTT CASSGEGVNTEAFF
NA TRBD1 TRBJ1-2 TRBV12-3/TRBV12-4 TGTGCCAGCAGCAAGGGACAGGGGCTTGGCTACACCTTC CASSKGQGLGYTF
NA TRBD2 TRBJ2-5 TRBV19 TGTGCCAGTAGTTTAAGGACTAGCGGGTGGGAGACCCAGTACTTC CASSLRTSGWETQYF
NA NA TRBJ2-7 TRBV5-3 TGTGCCAGAAGCTTGGGGCAGGCTTGGGACGAGCAGTACTTC CARSLGQAWDEQYF
NA NA TRBJ2-1 TRBV2 TGTGCCAGCAGTGAAAGGGTAGTAGGGTACAATGAGCAGTTCTTC CASSERVVGYNEQFF
NA NA TRBJ1-6 TRBV10-2 TGCGCCAGCAGTGAGGACTCCTCCTATAATTCACCCCTCCACTTT CASSEDSSYNSPLHF